This TCR beta chain was identified in a study of cytomegalovirus exposure and HLA in healthy donors. Notes on the study in general: Accurate prediction of HLA-A and HLA-B alleles (for most subjects) was reportedly achieved from TCR beta sequences. There were some public TCRs occurring in many donors, but most TCR sequences were rare. Near-uniform donor sequencing depth was presumed by presence/absence analyses. In a later analysis, compared with equally common non-associated chains, HLA-associated beta chains were more expanded.

The PCR ran on 60 Vbeta and 13 Jbeta primers. This table comes from immunoSEQ multiplex PCR, and its TCRdb copy is limited to in-frame clones, with some not included. Counted here are under 200,000 clones, around 80% occurring once; the ten biggest clones make up around 6.9%. V gave up 0 bases and J gave up 10 bases, with 20 bases separating them. The CDR3 runs 16 residues. CDR1 is SGHRS and CDR2 is YFSETQ in the germline V gene. In regard to this clone: Its antigen is not known.

The TCR comes from a male donor in good health and CMV-seropositive. This chain uses TRBV5-1 with TRBJ2-1; weak D call: TRBD2 (6 bases). The sequencing input was PBMCs. The CDR3 sequence: CASSLGGSGVAEEQFF. The CDR3 DNA is TGCGCCAGCAGCTTGGGGGGGTCGGGAGTGGCGGAGGAGCAGTTCTTC.